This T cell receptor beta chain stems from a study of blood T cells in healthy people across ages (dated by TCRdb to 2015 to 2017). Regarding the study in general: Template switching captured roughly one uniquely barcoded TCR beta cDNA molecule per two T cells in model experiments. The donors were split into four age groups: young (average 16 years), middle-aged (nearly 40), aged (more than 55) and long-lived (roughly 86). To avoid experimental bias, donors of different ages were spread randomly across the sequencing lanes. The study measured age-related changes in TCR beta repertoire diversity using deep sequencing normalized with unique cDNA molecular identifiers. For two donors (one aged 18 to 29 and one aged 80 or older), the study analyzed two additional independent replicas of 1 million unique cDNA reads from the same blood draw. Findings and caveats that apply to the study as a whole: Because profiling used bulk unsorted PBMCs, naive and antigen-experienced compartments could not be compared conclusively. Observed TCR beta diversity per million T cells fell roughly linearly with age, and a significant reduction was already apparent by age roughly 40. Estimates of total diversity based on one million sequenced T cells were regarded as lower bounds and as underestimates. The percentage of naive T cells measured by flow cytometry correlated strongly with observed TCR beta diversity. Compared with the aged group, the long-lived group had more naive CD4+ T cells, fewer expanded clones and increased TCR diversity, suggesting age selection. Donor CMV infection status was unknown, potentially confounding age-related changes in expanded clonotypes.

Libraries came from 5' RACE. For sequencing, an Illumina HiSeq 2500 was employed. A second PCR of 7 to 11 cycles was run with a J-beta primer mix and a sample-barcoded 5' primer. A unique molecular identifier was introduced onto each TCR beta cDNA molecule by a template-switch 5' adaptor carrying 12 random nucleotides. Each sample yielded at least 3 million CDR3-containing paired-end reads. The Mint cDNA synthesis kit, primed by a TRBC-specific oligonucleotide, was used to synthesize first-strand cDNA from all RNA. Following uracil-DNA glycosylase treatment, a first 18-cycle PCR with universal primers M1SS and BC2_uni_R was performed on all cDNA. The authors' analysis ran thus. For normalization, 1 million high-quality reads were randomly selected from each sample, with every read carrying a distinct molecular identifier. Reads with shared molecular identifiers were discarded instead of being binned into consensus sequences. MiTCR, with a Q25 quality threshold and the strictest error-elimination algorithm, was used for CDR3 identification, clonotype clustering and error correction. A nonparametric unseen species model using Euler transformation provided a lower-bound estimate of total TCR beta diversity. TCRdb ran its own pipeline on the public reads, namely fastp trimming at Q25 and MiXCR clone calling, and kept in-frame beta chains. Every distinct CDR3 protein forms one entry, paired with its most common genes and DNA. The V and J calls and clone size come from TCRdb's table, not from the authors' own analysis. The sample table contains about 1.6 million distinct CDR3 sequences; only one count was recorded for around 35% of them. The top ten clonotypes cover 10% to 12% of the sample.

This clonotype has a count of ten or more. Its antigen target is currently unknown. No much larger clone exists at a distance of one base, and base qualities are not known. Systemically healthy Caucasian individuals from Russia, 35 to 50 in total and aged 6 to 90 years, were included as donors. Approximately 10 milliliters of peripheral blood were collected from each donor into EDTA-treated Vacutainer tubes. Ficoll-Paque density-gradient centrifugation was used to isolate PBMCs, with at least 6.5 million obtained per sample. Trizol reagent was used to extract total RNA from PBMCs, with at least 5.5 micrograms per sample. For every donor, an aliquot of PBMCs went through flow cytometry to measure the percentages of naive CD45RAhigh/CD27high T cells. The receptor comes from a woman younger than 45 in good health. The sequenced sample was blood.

The CDR3 has the sequence CASSPPGQGADTQYF. The DNA sequence is given as TGTGCCAGCAGCCCCCCGGGACAGGGTGCAGATACGCAGTATTTT. The chain links TRBV7-9 with TRBJ2-3, and TRBD1 aligns with 9 junction nucleotides. The germline V and J ends show losses of 5 bases and 4 bases respectively, and no gene match explains 7 bases of the junction. The germline V gene (reference sequence) yields SEHNR for CDR1 and FQNEAQ for CDR2. From the cysteine through the phenylalanine, the CDR3 covers 15 amino acids. The retained sequence is limited to the CDR3, 45 bases, with the frame set at the first base. With the portions outside the CDR3 filled from the reference TRBV7-9 and TRBJ2-3 genes, the complete variable region becomes DTGVSQNPRHKITKRGQNVTFRCDPISEHNRLYWYRQTLGQGPEFLTYFQNEAQLEKSRLLSDRFSAERPKGSFSTLEIQRTEQGDSAMYLCASSPPGQGADTQYFGPGTRLTVL.